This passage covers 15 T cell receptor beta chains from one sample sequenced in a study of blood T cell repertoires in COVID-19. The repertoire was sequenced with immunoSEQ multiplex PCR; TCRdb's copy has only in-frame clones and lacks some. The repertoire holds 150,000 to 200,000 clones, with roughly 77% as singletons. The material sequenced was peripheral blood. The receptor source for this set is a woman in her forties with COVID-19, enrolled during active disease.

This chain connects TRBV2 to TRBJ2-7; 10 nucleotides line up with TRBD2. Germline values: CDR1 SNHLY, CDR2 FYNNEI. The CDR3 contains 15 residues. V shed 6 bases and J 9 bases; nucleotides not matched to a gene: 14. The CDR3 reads CASRASGTSAQGQYF. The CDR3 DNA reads TGTGCCAGCAGAGCTTCCGGGACTAGCGCCCAGGGGCAGTACTTC.

In DNA form, the CDR3 reads TGTGCCAGCAAACCGGGGAATACTGGAAACACCATATATTTT. Translation: CASKPGNTGNTIYF. V usage is TRBV6-5 and J usage is TRBJ1-3, with D unresolved. CDR1 is MNHEY and CDR2 is SVGAGI in the germline V gene. The CDR3 runs to 14 residues. V was cut by 7 bases and J by 2 bases, with 12 bases left in between.

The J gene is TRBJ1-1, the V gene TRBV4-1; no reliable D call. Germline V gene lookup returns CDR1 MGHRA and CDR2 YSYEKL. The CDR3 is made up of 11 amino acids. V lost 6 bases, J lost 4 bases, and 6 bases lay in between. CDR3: CASRVSTEAFF. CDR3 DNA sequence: TGCGCCAGCAGAGTGAGCACTGAAGCTTTCTTT.

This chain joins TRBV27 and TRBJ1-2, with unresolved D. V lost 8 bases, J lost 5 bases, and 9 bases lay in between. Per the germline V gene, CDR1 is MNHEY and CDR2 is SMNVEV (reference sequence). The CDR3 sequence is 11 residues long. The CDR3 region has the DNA TGTGCCAGCGCTACTATGTATGGCTACACCTTC. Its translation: CASATMYGYTF.

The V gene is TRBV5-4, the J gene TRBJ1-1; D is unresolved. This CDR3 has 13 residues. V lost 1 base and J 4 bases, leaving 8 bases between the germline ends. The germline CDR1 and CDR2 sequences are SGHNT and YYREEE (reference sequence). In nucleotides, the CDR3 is TGTGCCAGCAGCTTGTGGAGCGTCACTGAAGCTTTCTTT. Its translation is CASSLWSVTEAFF.

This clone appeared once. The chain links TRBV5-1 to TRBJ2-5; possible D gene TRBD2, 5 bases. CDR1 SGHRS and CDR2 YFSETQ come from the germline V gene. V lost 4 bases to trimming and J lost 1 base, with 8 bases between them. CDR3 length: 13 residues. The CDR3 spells CASSAGFQETQYF. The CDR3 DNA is TGCGCCAGCAGCGCGGGCTTCCAAGAGACCCAGTACTTC.

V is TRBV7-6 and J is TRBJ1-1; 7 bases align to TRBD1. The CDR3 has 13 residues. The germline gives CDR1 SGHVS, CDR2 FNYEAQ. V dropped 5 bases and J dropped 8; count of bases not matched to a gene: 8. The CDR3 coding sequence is TGTGCCAGCAGCCGACAGGGTGGGGCCGAAGCTTTCTTT. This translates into CASSRQGGAEAFF.

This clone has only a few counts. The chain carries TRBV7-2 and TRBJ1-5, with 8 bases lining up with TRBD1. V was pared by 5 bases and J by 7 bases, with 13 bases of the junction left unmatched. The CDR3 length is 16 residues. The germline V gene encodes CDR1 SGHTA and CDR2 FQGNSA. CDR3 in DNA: TGTGCCAGCAGCACAGGATCTCAGGGGGCAGGACAGCCCCAGCATTTT. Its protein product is CASSTGSQGAGQPQHF.

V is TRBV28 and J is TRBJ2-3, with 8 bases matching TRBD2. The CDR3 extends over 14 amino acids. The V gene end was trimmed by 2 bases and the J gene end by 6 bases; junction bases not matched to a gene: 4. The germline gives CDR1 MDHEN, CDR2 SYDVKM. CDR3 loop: CASSLTGGPDTQYF. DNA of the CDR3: TGTGCCAGCAGTTTAACGGGAGGGCCTGATACGCAGTATTTT.

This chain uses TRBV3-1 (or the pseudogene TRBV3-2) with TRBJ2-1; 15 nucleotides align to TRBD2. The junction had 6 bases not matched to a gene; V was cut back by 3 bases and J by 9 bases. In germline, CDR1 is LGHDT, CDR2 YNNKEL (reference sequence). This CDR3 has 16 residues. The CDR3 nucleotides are TGTGCCAGCAGCCAGGGGACTAGCGGGAGGCTCAGTGAGCAGTTCTTC. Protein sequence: CASSQGTSGRLSEQFF.

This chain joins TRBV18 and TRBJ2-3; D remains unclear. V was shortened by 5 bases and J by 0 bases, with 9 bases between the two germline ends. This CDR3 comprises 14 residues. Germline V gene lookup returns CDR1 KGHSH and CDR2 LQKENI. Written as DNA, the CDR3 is TGTGCCAGCTCAAAAGCATCTAGCACAGATACGCAGTATTTT. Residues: CASSKASSTDTQYF.

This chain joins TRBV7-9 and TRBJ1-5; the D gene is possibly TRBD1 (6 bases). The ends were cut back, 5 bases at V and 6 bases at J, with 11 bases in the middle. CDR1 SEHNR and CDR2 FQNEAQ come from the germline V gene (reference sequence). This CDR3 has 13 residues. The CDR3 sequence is CASSPRGGQPQHF. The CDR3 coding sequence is TGTGCCAGCAGCCCGAGGGGGGGTCAGCCCCAGCATTTT.

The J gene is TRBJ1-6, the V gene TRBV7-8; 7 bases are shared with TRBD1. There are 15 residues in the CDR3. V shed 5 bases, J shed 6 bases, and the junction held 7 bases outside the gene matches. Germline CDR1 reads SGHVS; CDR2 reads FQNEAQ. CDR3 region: CASSQTGSLNSPLHF. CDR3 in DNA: TGTGCCAGCAGCCAGACAGGGTCCCTTAATTCACCCCTCCACTTT.

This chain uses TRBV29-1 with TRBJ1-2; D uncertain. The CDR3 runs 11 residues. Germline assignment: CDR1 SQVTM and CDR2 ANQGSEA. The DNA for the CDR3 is TGCAGTACTCTCCGGGATTATGGCTACACCTTC. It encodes CSTLRDYGYTF.

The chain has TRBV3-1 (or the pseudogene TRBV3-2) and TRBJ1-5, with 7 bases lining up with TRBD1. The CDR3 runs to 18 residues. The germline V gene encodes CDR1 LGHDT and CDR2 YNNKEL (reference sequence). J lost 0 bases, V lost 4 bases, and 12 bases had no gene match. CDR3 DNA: TGTGCCAGCAGCCCCTCCGGGACAGAAGAATATAGCAATCAGCCCCAGCATTTT. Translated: CASSPSGTEEYSNQPQHF.